The clone carrying this TCR beta chain has at least ten counts. What it binds is not known. These data originate in a study of early T cells in non-severe SARS-CoV-2 infection. One entry per CDR3 protein, called by TCRdb with MiXCR from the 5' RACE reads. The sample yields 80,000 to 100,000 distinct CDR3 sequences, 13% to 15% seen once. Points from the study as a whole: Private and CD4 specificities were missed by VDJdb matching, skewed to anti-spike CD8.

The V end was cut by 3 bases, the J end by 2 bases, with 13 bases between. CDR3 length: 15 residues. Sequencing used whole blood. The source is an adult who was a healthcare worker with PCR-confirmed SARS-CoV-2 infection or an uninfected control (not recorded which). The chain recombines TRBV12-3 or TRBV12-4 with TRBJ2-5; tentative D call: TRBD1 (5 bases). The CDR3 bases are TGTGCCAGCAGTTTTCAGGGCTCGTTACAAGAGACCCAGTACTTC. Translating it yields CASSFQGSLQETQYF.